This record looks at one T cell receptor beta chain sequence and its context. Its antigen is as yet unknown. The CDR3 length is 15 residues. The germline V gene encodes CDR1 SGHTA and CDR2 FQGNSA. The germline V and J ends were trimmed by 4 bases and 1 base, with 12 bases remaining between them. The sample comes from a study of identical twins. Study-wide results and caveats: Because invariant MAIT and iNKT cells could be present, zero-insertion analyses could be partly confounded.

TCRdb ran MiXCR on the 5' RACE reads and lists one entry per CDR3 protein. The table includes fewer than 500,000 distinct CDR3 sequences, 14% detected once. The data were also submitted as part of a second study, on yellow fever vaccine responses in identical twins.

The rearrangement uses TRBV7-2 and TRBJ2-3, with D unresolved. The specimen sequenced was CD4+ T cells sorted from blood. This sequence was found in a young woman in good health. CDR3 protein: CASSSQPRGTDTQYF. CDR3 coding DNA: TGTGCCAGCAGCTCCCAACCACGTGGCACAGATACGCAGTATTTT.